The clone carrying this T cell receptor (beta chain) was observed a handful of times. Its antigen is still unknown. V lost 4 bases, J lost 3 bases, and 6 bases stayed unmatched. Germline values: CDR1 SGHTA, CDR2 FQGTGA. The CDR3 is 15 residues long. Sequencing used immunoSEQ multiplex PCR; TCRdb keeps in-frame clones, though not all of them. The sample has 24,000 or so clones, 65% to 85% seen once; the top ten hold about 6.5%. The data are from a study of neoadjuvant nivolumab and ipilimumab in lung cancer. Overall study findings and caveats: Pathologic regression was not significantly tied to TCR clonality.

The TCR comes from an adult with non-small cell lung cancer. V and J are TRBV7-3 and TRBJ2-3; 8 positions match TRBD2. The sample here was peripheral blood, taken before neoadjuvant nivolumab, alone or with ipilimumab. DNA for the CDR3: TGTGCCAGCAGCTCCGGGGGGGCCGGAACAGATACGCAGTATTTT. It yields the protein CASSSGGAGTDTQYF.